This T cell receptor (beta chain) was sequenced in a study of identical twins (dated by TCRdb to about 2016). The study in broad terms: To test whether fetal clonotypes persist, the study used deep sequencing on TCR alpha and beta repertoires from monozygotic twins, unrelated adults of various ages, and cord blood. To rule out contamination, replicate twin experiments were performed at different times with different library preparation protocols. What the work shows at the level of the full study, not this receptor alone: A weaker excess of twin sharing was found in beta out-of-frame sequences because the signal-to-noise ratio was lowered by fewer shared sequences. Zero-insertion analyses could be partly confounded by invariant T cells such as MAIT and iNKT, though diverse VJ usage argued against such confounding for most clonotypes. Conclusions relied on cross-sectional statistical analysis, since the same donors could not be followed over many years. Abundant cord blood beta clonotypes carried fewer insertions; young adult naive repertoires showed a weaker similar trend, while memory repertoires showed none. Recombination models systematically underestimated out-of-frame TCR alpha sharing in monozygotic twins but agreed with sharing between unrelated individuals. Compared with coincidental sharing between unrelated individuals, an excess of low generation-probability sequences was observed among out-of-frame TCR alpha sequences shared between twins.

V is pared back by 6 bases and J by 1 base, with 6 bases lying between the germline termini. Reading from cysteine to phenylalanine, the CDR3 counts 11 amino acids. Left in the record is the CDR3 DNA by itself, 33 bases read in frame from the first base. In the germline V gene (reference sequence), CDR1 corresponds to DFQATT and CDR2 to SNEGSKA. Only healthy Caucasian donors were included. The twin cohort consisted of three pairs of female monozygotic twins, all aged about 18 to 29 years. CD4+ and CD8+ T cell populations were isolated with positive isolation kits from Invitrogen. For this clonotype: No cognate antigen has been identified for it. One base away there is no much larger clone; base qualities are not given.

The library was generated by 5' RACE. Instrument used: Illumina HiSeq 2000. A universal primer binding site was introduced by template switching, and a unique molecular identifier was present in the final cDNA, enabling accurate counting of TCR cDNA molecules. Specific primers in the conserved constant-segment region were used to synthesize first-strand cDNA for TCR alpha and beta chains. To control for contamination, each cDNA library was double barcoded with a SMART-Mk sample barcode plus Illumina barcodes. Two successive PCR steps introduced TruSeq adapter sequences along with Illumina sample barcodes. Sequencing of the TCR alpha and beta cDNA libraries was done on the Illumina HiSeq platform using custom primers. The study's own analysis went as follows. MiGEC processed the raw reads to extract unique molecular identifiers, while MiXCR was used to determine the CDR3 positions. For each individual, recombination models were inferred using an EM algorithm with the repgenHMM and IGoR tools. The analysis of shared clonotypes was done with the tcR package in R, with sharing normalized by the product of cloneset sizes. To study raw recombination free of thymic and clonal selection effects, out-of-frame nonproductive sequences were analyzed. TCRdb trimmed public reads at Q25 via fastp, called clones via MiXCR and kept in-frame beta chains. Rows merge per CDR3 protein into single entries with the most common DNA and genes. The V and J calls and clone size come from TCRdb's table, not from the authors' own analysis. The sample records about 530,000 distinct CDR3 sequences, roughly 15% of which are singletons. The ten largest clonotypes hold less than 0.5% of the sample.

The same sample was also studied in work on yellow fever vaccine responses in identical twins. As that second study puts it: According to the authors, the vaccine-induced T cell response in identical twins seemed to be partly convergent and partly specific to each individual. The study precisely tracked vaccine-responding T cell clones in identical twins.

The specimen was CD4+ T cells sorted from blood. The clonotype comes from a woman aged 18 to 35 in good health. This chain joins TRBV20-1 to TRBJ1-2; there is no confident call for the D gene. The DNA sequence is TGCAGTGCGACGTATAACTATGGCTACACCTTC. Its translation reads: CSATYNYGYTF.